This T cell receptor beta chain was profiled in a study of cytomegalovirus exposure and HLA in healthy donors. Overall study results and limits: Evidence from a later analysis indicated that most CMV-associated TCR beta chains looked HLA-restricted. When analyzed later, a missense DCLRE1C variant was found to be linked to TCR beta V- and J-gene trimming.

As to this clone: Antigen unknown.

Use of 60 Vbeta and 13 Jbeta primers characterized the PCR. The data were produced by immunoSEQ multiplex PCR, yet TCRdb's version contains in-frame clones alone and is incomplete. The profile covers more than 150,000 clones, with roughly 88% appearing a single time and approximately 1.2% taken by the ten largest. Germline-derived CDR1 and CDR2 are KGHSH and LQKENI. This CDR3 has 15 amino acids. V dropped 1 base and J dropped 0; count of bases not matched to a gene: 1. The specimen sequenced was PBMCs. This receptor was taken from a girl aged 2-10 years in good health and CMV-seropositive. The chain is built from TRBV18 and TRBJ2-3; 7 bases line up with TRBD2. The CDR3 nucleotides read TGTGCCAGCTCACCACGGCGGGAGAGCACAGATACGCAGTATTTT. This gives the protein CASSPRRESTDTQYF.